Listed below are T cell receptor beta chains from one sample, sequenced in a study of shared clonotypes between healthy human individuals. Sequencing used immunoSEQ multiplex PCR; TCRdb keeps in-frame clones, though not all of them. The sample contains 2 million to 3 million clones, 90% to 95% of which appear only once. The specimen was naive CD4+ T cells sorted from blood. The source is a man aged 18-30 years in good health. Each CDR3 is given with its conserved first and last residue. The order of the fields is J gene, V gene, D gene, clone size, CDR3 protein, CDR3 DNA. The D gene is left open where the match is weak. The listing skips clone size in some rows; elsewhere it reads once, few, many or a size class.

j_call: TRBJ1-1; v_call: TRBV5-1; d_call: -; clone_size: -; cdr3_aa: CASSLDTSPKTEAFF; cdr3_nt: TGCGCCAGCAGCTTAGACACCTCCCCGAAAACTGAAGCTTTCTTT
j_call: TRBJ1-1; v_call: TRBV10-3; d_call: TRBD1; clone_size: -; cdr3_aa: CAISAEDRTNTEAFF; cdr3_nt: TGTGCCATCAGTGCCGAGGACAGGACGAACACTGAAGCTTTCTTT
j_call: TRBJ1-1; v_call: TRBV9; d_call: TRBD1; clone_size: -; cdr3_aa: CASSVANRTGIFPEAFF; cdr3_nt: TGTGCCAGCAGCGTAGCAAATCGGACAGGGATATTCCCTGAAGCTTTCTTT
j_call: TRBJ1-1; v_call: TRBV27; d_call: -; clone_size: -; cdr3_aa: CASSLDPDRETFVMNTEAFF; cdr3_nt: TGTGCCAGCAGTTTAGACCCGGACCGGGAGACTTTTGTTATGAACACTGAAGCTTTCTTT
j_call: TRBJ1-4; v_call: TRBV9; d_call: TRBD1; clone_size: -; cdr3_aa: CASSGRQGGGEKLFF; cdr3_nt: TGTGCCAGCAGCGGAAGACAGGGCGGGGGAGAAAAACTGTTTTTT
j_call: TRBJ2-7; v_call: TRBV10-3; d_call: TRBD2; clone_size: -; cdr3_aa: CAISGVAGPSYEQYF; cdr3_nt: TGTGCCATCAGTGGGGTAGCGGGGCCGTCCTACGAGCAGTACTTC
j_call: TRBJ1-5; v_call: TRBV2; d_call: -; clone_size: -; cdr3_aa: CASSEGRPSNQPQHF; cdr3_nt: TGTGCCAGCAGTGAAGGTCGCCCGAGCAATCAGCCCCAGCATTTT
j_call: TRBJ2-7; v_call: TRBV28; d_call: -; clone_size: -; cdr3_aa: CASSFVQGGEQYF; cdr3_nt: TGTGCCAGCAGTTTTGTACAGGGCGGCGAGCAGTACTTC
j_call: TRBJ1-4; v_call: TRBV5-6; d_call: -; clone_size: -; cdr3_aa: CASSLREGSNEKLFF; cdr3_nt: TGTGCCAGCAGCTTGAGAGAGGGGTCTAATGAAAAACTGTTTTTT
j_call: TRBJ1-3; v_call: TRBV5-6; d_call: -; clone_size: -; cdr3_aa: CASSSIRGIYGNTIYF; cdr3_nt: TGTGCCAGCAGTTCCATAAGGGGTATATATGGAAACACCATATATTTT
j_call: TRBJ2-3; v_call: TRBV29-1; d_call: -; clone_size: -; cdr3_aa: CSVGLDTDTQYF; cdr3_nt: TGCAGCGTTGGACTGGACACAGATACGCAGTATTTT
j_call: TRBJ2-1; v_call: TRBV19; d_call: -; clone_size: -; cdr3_aa: CASSITGGLSSNEQFF; cdr3_nt: TGTGCCAGTAGTATAACAGGAGGACTATCCTCAAATGAGCAGTTCTTC
j_call: TRBJ1-2; v_call: TRBV27; d_call: -; clone_size: -; cdr3_aa: CASSFGSPLYGYTF; cdr3_nt: TGTGCCAGCAGTTTCGGGAGTCCTTTATATGGCTACACCTTC
j_call: TRBJ2-3; v_call: TRBV5-6; d_call: -; clone_size: -; cdr3_aa: CASSSLGGWSTNTQYF; cdr3_nt: TGTGCCAGCAGCTCGCTTGGCGGGTGGAGCACAAATACGCAGTATTTT
j_call: TRBJ1-6; v_call: TRBV2; d_call: -; clone_size: few; cdr3_aa: CASRATRENSPLHF; cdr3_nt: TGTGCCAGCAGGGCGACGCGTGAGAATTCACCCCTCCACTTT
j_call: TRBJ2-1; v_call: TRBV18; d_call: TRBD2; clone_size: once; cdr3_aa: CASSPFTSGSHNEQFF; cdr3_nt: TGTGCCAGCTCACCATTTACTAGCGGGAGTCACAATGAGCAGTTCTTC
j_call: TRBJ2-2; v_call: TRBV6-4; d_call: -; clone_size: -; cdr3_aa: CASSFGTGELFF; cdr3_nt: TGTGCCAGCAGTTTCGGTACCGGGGAGCTGTTTTTT
j_call: TRBJ2-5; v_call: TRBV7-6; d_call: TRBD2; clone_size: -; cdr3_aa: CASSLVVGTSGRKETQYF; cdr3_nt: TGTGCCAGCAGCTTAGTTGTAGGGACTAGCGGGAGGAAAGAGACCCAGTACTTC
j_call: TRBJ2-1; v_call: TRBV27; d_call: -; clone_size: -; cdr3_aa: CASTSFPGPRDEQFF; cdr3_nt: TGTGCCAGCACCTCCTTTCCGGGACCCAGAGATGAGCAGTTCTTC
j_call: TRBJ1-1; v_call: TRBV10-3; d_call: TRBD1; clone_size: -; cdr3_aa: CAIRGQNGRAFF; cdr3_nt: TGTGCCATCAGGGGACAGAATGGGAGAGCTTTCTTT
j_call: TRBJ2-5; v_call: TRBV9; d_call: -; clone_size: -; cdr3_aa: CASSLGLGGETQYF; cdr3_nt: TGTGCCAGCAGCCTAGGACTAGGGGGAGAGACCCAGTACTTC
j_call: TRBJ2-1; v_call: TRBV10-2; d_call: -; clone_size: -; cdr3_aa: CASSAASVYNEQFF; cdr3_nt: TGCGCCAGCAGTGCGGCTAGCGTCTACAATGAGCAGTTCTTC
j_call: TRBJ2-5; v_call: TRBV7-6; d_call: -; clone_size: -; cdr3_aa: CASSLANRKQETQYF; cdr3_nt: TGTGCCAGCAGCTTAGCAAACAGAAAGCAAGAGACCCAGTACTTC
j_call: TRBJ2-7; v_call: TRBV5-8; d_call: -; clone_size: -; cdr3_aa: CASSLQQGAEQYF; cdr3_nt: TGTGCCAGCAGCTTGCAACAGGGCGCCGAGCAGTACTTC
j_call: TRBJ1-2; v_call: TRBV30; d_call: -; clone_size: -; cdr3_aa: CAWSRPGEGGYTF; cdr3_nt: TGTGCCTGGAGTAGGCCAGGGGAGGGTGGCTACACCTTC
j_call: TRBJ2-7; v_call: TRBV27; d_call: -; clone_size: -; cdr3_aa: CASSLRRGPYEQYF; cdr3_nt: TGTGCCAGCAGTTTGCGGAGGGGGCCTTACGAGCAGTACTTC
j_call: TRBJ1-2; v_call: TRBV6-1; d_call: -; clone_size: -; cdr3_aa: CASSGQPVLSNYGYTF; cdr3_nt: TGTGCCAGCAGTGGACAGCCGGTATTATCTAACTATGGCTACACCTTC
j_call: TRBJ1-2; v_call: TRBV9; d_call: TRBD1; clone_size: -; cdr3_aa: CASSQKTGTRKGYTF; cdr3_nt: TGTGCCAGCAGCCAGAAGACAGGGACAAGGAAGGGCTACACCTTC
j_call: TRBJ2-2; v_call: TRBV30; d_call: -; clone_size: -; cdr3_aa: CAWSSAGELFF; cdr3_nt: TGTGCCTGGAGTAGTGCCGGGGAGCTGTTTTTT
j_call: TRBJ2-5; v_call: TRBV4-1; d_call: -; clone_size: -; cdr3_aa: CATALGVLETQYF; cdr3_nt: TGCGCCACCGCGTTAGGGGTTCTAGAGACCCAGTACTTC
j_call: TRBJ2-7; v_call: TRBV5-1; d_call: TRBD1; clone_size: -; cdr3_aa: CASSLEGQGGGEQYF; cdr3_nt: TGCGCCAGCAGCTTGGAGGGACAGGGGGGCGGCGAGCAGTACTTC
j_call: TRBJ2-6; v_call: TRBV14; d_call: -; clone_size: -; cdr3_aa: CASSQDLGSGANVLTF; cdr3_nt: TGTGCCAGCAGCCAAGATCTGGGCTCTGGGGCCAACGTCCTGACTTTC
j_call: TRBJ2-2; v_call: TRBV9; d_call: -; clone_size: -; cdr3_aa: CASSVVGTGNTGELFF; cdr3_nt: TGTGCCAGCAGCGTAGTCGGAACAGGAAACACCGGGGAGCTGTTTTTT
j_call: TRBJ2-3; v_call: TRBV6-1; d_call: -; clone_size: -; cdr3_aa: CASTRQGTDTQYF; cdr3_nt: TGTGCCAGCACTAGACAAGGCACAGATACGCAGTATTTT
j_call: TRBJ1-6; v_call: TRBV5-4; d_call: -; clone_size: once; cdr3_aa: CASSLPGVGSNSPLHF; cdr3_nt: TGTGCCAGCAGCTTGCCAGGTGTGGGGTCTAATTCACCCCTCCACTTT
j_call: TRBJ2-7; v_call: TRBV7-2; d_call: -; clone_size: -; cdr3_aa: CASSFLGGDYEQYF; cdr3_nt: TGTGCCAGCAGCTTTCTCGGGGGAGACTACGAGCAGTACTTC
j_call: TRBJ2-2; v_call: TRBV5-4; d_call: TRBD2; clone_size: once; cdr3_aa: CASSSKREGDTGELFF; cdr3_nt: TGTGCCAGCAGCTCTAAGCGGGAAGGGGACACCGGGGAGCTGTTTTTT
j_call: TRBJ2-3; v_call: TRBV10-3; d_call: TRBD2; clone_size: -; cdr3_aa: CAISEGAGATDTQYF; cdr3_nt: TGTGCCATCAGTGAAGGAGCGGGAGCGACAGATACGCAGTATTTT
j_call: TRBJ2-5; v_call: TRBV2; d_call: TRBD2; clone_size: -; cdr3_aa: CASNKGLGGETQYF; cdr3_nt: TGTGCCAGCAACAAGGGACTAGGTGGAGAGACCCAGTACTTC
j_call: TRBJ2-2; v_call: TRBV6-5; d_call: -; clone_size: once; cdr3_aa: CASAKGINTGELFF; cdr3_nt: TGTGCCAGCGCGAAGGGCATTAACACCGGGGAGCTGTTTTTT
j_call: TRBJ2-3; v_call: TRBV4-1; d_call: -; clone_size: -; cdr3_aa: CASSPRGPTEPLTTDTQYF; cdr3_nt: TGCGCCAGCAGCCCCAGGGGCCCTACCGAACCTCTCACCACAGATACGCAGTATTTT
j_call: TRBJ2-1; v_call: TRBV7-9; d_call: -; clone_size: -; cdr3_aa: CASSLPRGGASSYNEQFF; cdr3_nt: TGTGCCAGCAGCTTACCGCGAGGGGGGGCCAGCTCCTACAATGAGCAGTTCTTC
j_call: TRBJ1-2; v_call: TRBV7-2; d_call: TRBD1; clone_size: -; cdr3_aa: CASSPGQGNYGYTF; cdr3_nt: TGTGCCAGCAGCCCTGGACAGGGAAACTATGGCTACACCTTC
j_call: TRBJ1-1; v_call: TRBV5-1; d_call: TRBD1; clone_size: -; cdr3_aa: CASSLTGGRNTEAFF; cdr3_nt: TGCGCCAGCAGCTTGACAGGGGGCAGGAACACTGAAGCTTTCTTT
j_call: TRBJ2-3; v_call: TRBV5-1; d_call: -; clone_size: -; cdr3_aa: CASSTGGGNTDTQYF; cdr3_nt: TGCGCCAGCTCGACGGGGGGCGGGAACACAGATACGCAGTATTTT
j_call: TRBJ1-5; v_call: TRBV14; d_call: -; clone_size: few; cdr3_aa: CASSQGYWQGDQPQHF; cdr3_nt: TGTGCCAGCAGCCAAGGCTACTGGCAAGGAGATCAGCCCCAGCATTTT
j_call: TRBJ2-5; v_call: TRBV5-1; d_call: TRBD1; clone_size: -; cdr3_aa: CASSLNGQGQETQYF; cdr3_nt: TGCGCCAGCAGCTTAAACGGACAGGGCCAAGAGACCCAGTACTTC
j_call: TRBJ2-7; v_call: TRBV18; d_call: -; clone_size: -; cdr3_aa: CASSPQLDGTYEQYF; cdr3_nt: TGTGCCAGCTCACCCCAATTGGACGGGACCTACGAGCAGTACTTC
j_call: TRBJ1-2; v_call: TRBV6-1; d_call: -; clone_size: -; cdr3_aa: CASSEGTTRF; cdr3_nt: TGTGCCAGCAGTGAAGGGACGACTCGCTTC
j_call: TRBJ2-1; v_call: TRBV18; d_call: TRBD2; clone_size: -; cdr3_aa: CASSPGTSGFRNEQFF; cdr3_nt: TGTGCCAGCTCACCGGGGACTAGCGGTTTTAGGAATGAGCAGTTCTTC
j_call: TRBJ1-5; v_call: TRBV2; d_call: -; clone_size: -; cdr3_aa: CASSERTSGNQPQHF; cdr3_nt: TGTGCCAGCAGTGAGAGGACGAGCGGAAATCAGCCCCAGCATTTT
j_call: TRBJ1-5; v_call: TRBV10-3; d_call: TRBD1; clone_size: few; cdr3_aa: CAISGTDNQPQHF; cdr3_nt: TGTGCCATCAGCGGGACAGACAATCAGCCCCAGCATTTT
j_call: TRBJ1-1; v_call: TRBV9; d_call: -; clone_size: -; cdr3_aa: CASTRDPGSTEAFF; cdr3_nt: TGTGCCAGCACTAGGGACCCCGGTAGCACTGAAGCTTTCTTT
j_call: TRBJ1-5; v_call: TRBV28; d_call: -; clone_size: -; cdr3_aa: CASSLAGGPGQPQHF; cdr3_nt: TGTGCCAGCAGTTTAGCTGGGGGGCCTGGCCAGCCCCAGCATTTT
j_call: TRBJ2-3; v_call: TRBV6-1; d_call: TRBD2; clone_size: -; cdr3_aa: CASREHLGLAGTSTDTQYF; cdr3_nt: TGTGCCAGCAGGGAACATCTAGGACTAGCGGGTACTAGCACAGATACGCAGTATTTT
j_call: TRBJ1-2; v_call: TRBV6-5; d_call: -; clone_size: -; cdr3_aa: CASSRNWQEAGYTF; cdr3_nt: TGTGCCAGCAGCCGGAATTGGCAGGAGGCTGGCTACACCTTC
j_call: TRBJ1-1; v_call: TRBV5-6; d_call: -; clone_size: -; cdr3_aa: CASSQSTEAFF; cdr3_nt: TGTGCCAGCAGCCAATCTACTGAAGCTTTCTTT
j_call: TRBJ2-7; v_call: TRBV28; d_call: -; clone_size: -; cdr3_aa: CASSYSAGTYEQYF; cdr3_nt: TGTGCCAGCAGTTATTCCGCAGGGACCTACGAGCAGTACTTC
j_call: TRBJ2-2; v_call: TRBV11-2; d_call: TRBD2; clone_size: -; cdr3_aa: CASSPPVAGVIGELFF; cdr3_nt: TGTGCCAGCAGCCCTCCAGTAGCGGGAGTCATCGGGGAGCTGTTTTTT
j_call: TRBJ1-1; v_call: TRBV29-1; d_call: -; clone_size: -; cdr3_aa: CSVVVENTEAFF; cdr3_nt: TGCAGCGTTGTTGTGGAGAACACTGAAGCTTTCTTT